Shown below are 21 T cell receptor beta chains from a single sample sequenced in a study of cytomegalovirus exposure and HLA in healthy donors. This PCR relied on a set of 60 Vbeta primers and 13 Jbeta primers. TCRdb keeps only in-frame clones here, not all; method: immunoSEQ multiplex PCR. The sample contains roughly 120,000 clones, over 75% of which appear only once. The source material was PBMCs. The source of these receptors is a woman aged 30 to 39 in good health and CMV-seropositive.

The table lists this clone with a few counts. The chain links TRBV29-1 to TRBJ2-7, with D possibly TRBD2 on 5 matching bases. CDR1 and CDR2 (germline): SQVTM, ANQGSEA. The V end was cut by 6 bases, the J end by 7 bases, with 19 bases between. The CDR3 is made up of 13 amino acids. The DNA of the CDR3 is TGCAGCGTGGTACTAGGAGCCCCGGGAGAGCAGTACTTC. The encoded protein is CSVVLGAPGEQYF.

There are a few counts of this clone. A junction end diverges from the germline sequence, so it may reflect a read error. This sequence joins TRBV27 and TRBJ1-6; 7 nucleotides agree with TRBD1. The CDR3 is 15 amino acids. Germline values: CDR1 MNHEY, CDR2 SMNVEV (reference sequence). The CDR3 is CASTLDRAYNSPLHF. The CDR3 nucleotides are TGTGCCAGCACTTTAGACAGGGCCTATAATTCACCCCTCCACTTT.

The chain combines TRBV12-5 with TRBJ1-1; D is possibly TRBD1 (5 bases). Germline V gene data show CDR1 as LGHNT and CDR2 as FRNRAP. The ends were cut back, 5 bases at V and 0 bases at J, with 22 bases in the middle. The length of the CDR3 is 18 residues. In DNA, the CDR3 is TGTGCTAGTGGTCTGGGACCAAAAAGCGGGGAAATGAACACTGAAGCTTTCTTT. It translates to CASGLGPKSGEMNTEAFF.

This CDR3 reads CASSFRTGVYEQYF. The CDR3 nucleotides read TGTGCCAGCAGCTTCCGGACAGGGGTCTATGAGCAGTACTTC. The chain links TRBV21-1 to TRBJ2-7; the listed D gene, TRBD1, was not tested against the DNA. TRBV21-1 is noted as a pseudogene. There are 14 residues in the CDR3.

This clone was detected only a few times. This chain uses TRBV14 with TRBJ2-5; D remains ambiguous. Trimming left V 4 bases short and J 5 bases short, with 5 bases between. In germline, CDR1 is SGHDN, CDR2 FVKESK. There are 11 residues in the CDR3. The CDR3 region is CASSLLETQYF. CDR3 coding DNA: TGTGCCAGCAGCCTCCTCGAGACCCAGTACTTC.

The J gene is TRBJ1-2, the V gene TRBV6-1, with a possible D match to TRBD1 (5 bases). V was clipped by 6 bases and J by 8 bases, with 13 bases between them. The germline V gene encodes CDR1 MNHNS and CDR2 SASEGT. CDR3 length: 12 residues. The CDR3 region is CASRPDGQGYTF. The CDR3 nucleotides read TGTGCCAGCAGGCCGGACGGACAAGGCTACACCTTC.

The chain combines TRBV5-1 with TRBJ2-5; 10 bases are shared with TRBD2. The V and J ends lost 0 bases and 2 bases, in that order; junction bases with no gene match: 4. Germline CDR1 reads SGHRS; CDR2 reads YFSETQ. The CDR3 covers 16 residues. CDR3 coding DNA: TGCGCCAGCAGCTTGGGAGGAGCGGGAGGGCAAGAGACCCAGTACTTC. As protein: CASSLGGAGGQETQYF.

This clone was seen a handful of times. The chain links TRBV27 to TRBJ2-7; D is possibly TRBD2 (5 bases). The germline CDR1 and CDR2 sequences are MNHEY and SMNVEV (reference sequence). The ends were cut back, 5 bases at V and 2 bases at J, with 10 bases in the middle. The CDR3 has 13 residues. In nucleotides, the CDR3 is TGTGCCAGCAGTGAGGACGGGGCCTACGAGCAGTACTTC. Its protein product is CASSEDGAYEQYF.

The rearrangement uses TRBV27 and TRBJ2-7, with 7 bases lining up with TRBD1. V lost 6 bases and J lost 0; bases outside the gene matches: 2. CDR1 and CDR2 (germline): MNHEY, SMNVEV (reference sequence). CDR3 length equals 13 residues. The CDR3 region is CASRGDSSYEQYF. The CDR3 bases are TGTGCCAGCAGGGGGGACAGCTCCTACGAGCAGTACTTC.

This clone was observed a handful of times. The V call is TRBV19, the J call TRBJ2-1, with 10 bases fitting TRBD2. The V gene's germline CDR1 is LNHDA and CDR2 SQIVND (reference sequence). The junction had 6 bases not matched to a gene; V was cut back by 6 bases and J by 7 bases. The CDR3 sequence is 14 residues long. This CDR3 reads CASRGTSALNEQFF. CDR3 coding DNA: TGTGCCAGTAGAGGGACTAGCGCACTGAATGAGCAGTTCTTC.

The DNA of the CDR3 is TGTGCCTGGAGTGTACCCGGGACTGCGTCTGGCTACACCTTC. This codes for CAWSVPGTASGYTF. The chain carries TRBV30 and TRBJ1-2, with TRBD1 as a possible D gene (5 bases). The V and J ends lost 0 bases and 7 bases respectively, with 15 bases between them. Germline CDR1 reads GTSNPN; CDR2 reads SVGIG (reference sequence). The CDR3 consists of 14 residues.

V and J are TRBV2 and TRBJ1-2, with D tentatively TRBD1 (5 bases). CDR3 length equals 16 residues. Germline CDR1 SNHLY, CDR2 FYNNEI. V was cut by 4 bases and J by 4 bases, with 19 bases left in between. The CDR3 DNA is TGTGCCAGCAGTGGATGGTATCAGGGAGGTGGCTATGGCTACACCTTC. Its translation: CASSGWYQGGGYGYTF.

The CDR3 DNA reads TGTGCCAGCAGCAAAAGACTAGCGGGGGGTCACCCGGGGGAGACCCAGTACTTC. Protein: CASSKRLAGGHPGETQYF. V gene TRBV21-1 combines with J gene TRBJ2-5; the DNA was not compared with TRBD2, the D call given in the table. TRBV21-1 is flagged as a pseudogene. This CDR3 contains 18 residues.

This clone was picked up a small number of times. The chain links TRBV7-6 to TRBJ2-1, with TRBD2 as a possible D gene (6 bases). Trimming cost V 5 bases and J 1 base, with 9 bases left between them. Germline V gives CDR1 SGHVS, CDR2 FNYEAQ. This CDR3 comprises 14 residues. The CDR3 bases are TGTGCCAGCAGCCGACTAGTATCCTACAATGAGCAGTTCTTC. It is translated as CASSRLVSYNEQFF.

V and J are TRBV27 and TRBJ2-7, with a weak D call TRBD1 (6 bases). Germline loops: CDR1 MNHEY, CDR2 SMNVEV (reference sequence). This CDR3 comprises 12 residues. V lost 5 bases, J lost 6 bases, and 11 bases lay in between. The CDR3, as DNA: TGTGCCAGCAGTGCACAGGGTCGCGAGCAGTACTTC. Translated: CASSAQGREQYF.

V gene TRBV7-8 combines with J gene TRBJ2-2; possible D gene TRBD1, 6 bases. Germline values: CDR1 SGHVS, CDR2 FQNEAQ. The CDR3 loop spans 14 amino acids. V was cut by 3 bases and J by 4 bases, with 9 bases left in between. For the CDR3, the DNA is TGTGCCAGCAGCTTCCTAGGGGGCACCGGGGAGCTGTTTTTT. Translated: CASSFLGGTGELFF.

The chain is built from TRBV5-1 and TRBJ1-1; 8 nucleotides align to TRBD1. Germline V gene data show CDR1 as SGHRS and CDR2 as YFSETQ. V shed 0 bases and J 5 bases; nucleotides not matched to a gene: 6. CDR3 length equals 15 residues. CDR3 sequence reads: CASSLGQGAQTEAFF. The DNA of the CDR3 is TGCGCCAGCAGCTTGGGGCAGGGGGCGCAAACTGAAGCTTTCTTT. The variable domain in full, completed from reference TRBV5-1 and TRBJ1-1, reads KAGVTQTPRYLIKTRGQQVTLSCSPISGHRSVSWYQQTPGQGLQFLFEYFSETQRNKGNFPGRFSGRQFSNSRSEMNVSTLELGDSALYLCASSLGQGAQTEAFFGQGTRLTVV.

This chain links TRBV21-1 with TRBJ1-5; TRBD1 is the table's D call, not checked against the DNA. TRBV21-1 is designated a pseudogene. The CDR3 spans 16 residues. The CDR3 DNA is TGTGCCAGCAGCAAAGGAGGGGGCCGTTTCAATCAGCCCCAGCATTTT. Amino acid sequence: CASSKGGGRFNQPQHF.

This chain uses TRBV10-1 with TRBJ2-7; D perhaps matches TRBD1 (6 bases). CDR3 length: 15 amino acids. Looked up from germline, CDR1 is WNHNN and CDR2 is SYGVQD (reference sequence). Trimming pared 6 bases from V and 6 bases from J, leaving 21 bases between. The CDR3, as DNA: TGCGCCAGCAGGGAACACCTTCGGACAGAAGGCGAGCAGTACTTC. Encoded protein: CASREHLRTEGEQYF.

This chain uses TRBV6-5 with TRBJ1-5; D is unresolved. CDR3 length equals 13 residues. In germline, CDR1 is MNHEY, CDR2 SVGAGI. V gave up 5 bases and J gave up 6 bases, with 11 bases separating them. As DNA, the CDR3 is TGTGCCAGCAGTCGTGCCCCGGGTCAGCCCCAGCATTTT. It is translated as CASSRAPGQPQHF.

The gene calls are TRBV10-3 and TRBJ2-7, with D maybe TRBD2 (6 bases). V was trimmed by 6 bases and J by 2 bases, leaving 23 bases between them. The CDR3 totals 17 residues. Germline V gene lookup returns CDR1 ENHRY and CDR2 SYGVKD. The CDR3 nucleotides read TGTGCCATCAGGGGGGGAGGTTCTACCGACAAAACCTACGAGCAGTACTTC. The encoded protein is CAIRGGGSTDKTYEQYF.